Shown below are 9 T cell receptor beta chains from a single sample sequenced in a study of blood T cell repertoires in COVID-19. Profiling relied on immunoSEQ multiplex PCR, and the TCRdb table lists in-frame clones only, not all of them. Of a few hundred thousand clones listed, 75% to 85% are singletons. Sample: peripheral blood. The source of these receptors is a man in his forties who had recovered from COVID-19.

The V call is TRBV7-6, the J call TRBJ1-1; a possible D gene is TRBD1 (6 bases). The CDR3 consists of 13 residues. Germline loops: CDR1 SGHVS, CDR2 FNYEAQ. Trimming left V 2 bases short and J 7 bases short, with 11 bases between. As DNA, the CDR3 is TGTGCCAGCAGCTTACTCAGGGGTAATGAAGCTTTCTTT. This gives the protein CASSLLRGNEAFF.

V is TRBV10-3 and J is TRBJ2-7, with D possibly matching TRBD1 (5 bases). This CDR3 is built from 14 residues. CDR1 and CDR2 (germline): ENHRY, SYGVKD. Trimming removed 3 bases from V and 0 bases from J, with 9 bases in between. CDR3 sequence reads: CAISDPGHSYEQYF. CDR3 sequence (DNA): TGTGCCATCAGTGATCCTGGACACTCCTACGAGCAGTACTTC.

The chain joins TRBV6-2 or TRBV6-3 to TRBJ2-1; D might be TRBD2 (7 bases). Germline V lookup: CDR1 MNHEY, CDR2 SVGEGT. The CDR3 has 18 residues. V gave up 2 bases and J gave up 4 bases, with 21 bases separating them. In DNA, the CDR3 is TGTGCCAGCAGTTACGTGGGGGGGCCAGTTCGGAAATACAATGAGCAGTTCTTC. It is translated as CASSYVGGPVRKYNEQFF.

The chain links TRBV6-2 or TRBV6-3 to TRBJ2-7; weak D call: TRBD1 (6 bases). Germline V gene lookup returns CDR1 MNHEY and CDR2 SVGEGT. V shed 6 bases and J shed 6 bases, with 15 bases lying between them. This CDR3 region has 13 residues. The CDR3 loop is CASSPTTGLEQYF. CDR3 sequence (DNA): TGTGCCAGCAGCCCAACCACAGGGCTCGAGCAGTACTTC.

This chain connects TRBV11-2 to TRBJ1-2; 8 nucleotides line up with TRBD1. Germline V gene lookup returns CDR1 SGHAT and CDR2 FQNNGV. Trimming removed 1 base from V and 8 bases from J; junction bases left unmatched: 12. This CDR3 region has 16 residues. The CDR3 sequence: CASSLGLRTGYSGYTF. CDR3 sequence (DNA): TGTGCCAGCAGCTTAGGGCTTCGGACAGGGTACAGCGGCTACACCTTC.

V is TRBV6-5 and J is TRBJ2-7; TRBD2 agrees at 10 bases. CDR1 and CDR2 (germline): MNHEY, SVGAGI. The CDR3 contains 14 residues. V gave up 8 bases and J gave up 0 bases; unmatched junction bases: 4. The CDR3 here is CASHGLAASYEQYF. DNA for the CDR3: TGTGCCAGCCACGGACTAGCGGCCTCCTACGAGCAGTACTTC.

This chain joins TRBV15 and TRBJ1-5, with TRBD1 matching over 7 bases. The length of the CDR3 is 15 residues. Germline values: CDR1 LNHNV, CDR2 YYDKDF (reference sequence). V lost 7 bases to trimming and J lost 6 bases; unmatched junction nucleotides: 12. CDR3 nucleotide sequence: TGTGCCACCACCCCAGGGGGATCCCTGGGTCAGCCCCAGCATTTT. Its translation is CATTPGGSLGQPQHF.

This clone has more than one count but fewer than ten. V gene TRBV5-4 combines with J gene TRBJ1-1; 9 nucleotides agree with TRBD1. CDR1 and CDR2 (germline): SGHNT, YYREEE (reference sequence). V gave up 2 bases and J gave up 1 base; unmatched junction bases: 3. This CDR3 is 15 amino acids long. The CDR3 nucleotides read TGTGCCAGCAGCTTCCCGGGACAGGGGAACACTGAAGCTTTCTTT. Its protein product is CASSFPGQGNTEAFF.

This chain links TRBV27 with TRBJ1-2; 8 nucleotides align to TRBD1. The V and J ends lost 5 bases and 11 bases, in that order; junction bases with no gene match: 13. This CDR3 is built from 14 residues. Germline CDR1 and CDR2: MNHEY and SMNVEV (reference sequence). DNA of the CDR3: TGTGCCAGCAGTAACCTCGGACAGGGTTCCGAATACACCTTC. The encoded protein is CASSNLGQGSEYTF.